This T cell receptor (beta chain) was captured in a study of human T cells and chemical hapten exposure (TCRdb year 2021). A note on the overall study: For sensitization, 2% DPC in acetone was applied to a roughly 2 cm by roughly 2 cm area of upper inner arm skin. Throughout the study period of 20 to 30 weeks, patients also received therapeutic DPC doses to the scalp every week. Patch testing on the upper back used Finn chambers containing 0.01% DPC, with scoring done after 6 days according to International Contact Dermatitis Research Group standards. Alopecia areata with under or over 50% scalp involvement, alopecia totalis and alopecia universalis were represented in the patient cohort, which was mostly female. Libraries were pooled for sequencing, and per-sample TCR yields varied mainly because of small differences in library volumes within the pool. In alopecia patients, the study followed how the peripheral blood TCR repertoire changed in vivo over primary and secondary sensitization to diphenylcyclopropenone (DPC), a hapten. Blood samples were taken from patients before sensitization (week 0) and then at 2, 6 and about 24 weeks after DPC sensitization. Blood for TCR sequencing was provided by twenty-nine alopecia patients at one to four time points (pre-sensitization, 2, 6 and 24 weeks). The full study reports these points: Because every patient had alopecia, a presumed autoimmune disease, the patients' immune response might differ from that of healthy individuals. The number of PT1 expanded TCRs positively correlated with patch test score, significant at thresholds 8, 16 and 32 but not 4. Expanded TCRs formed significantly more large CDR3 similarity clusters than pre-sensitization or healthy control sets, consistent with antigen-driven responses. After repeated subsampling, the strength of the expansion versus patch-test correlation and the threshold at which it became significant changed. DPC sensitization did not change how many TCRs were above 1 in 1000 frequency, and no evidence was found of alterations in global repertoire structure.

Remarks on this clonotype: The specificity of this receptor is unknown. Qualities for individual bases were not recorded, and no much larger clone is one base off.

The time point label on this specimen signifies: pre-sensitization, week 0. The sample's treatment or condition label is to be understood as: therapeutic diphenylcyclopropenone sensitization with weekly scalp DPC. At each patch-test visit, blood was drawn before the patch test was applied. Patients were eligible if aged 18 to 70, diagnosed with alopecia and judged suitable for DPC therapy, and pregnant patients were excluded. Total RNA was isolated from unfractionated whole blood collected in Tempus Blood RNA tubes. The junction carries 21 bases between V and J, which are trimmed by 2 bases and 11 bases respectively. Sequences MNHEY (CDR1) and SMNVEV (CDR2) are obtained from the germline V gene (reference sequence). CDR3 length: 15 amino acids, cysteine to phenylalanine. Of all the DNA, just the CDR3 is kept, 45 bases in frame from base 1. The library was generated by RACE. The run used a NextSeq 500. During library preparation, unique molecular identifiers were attached to individual cDNA molecules so that TCRs could be counted in a quantitative, reproducible way. Both TCR alpha and TCR beta chains were sequenced from each blood RNA sample. Per the original workflow: The median number of TCRs per sample was approximately 93,000, ranging from about 20,000 to 690,600. V, J and CDR3 annotation of the TCR reads was carried out using the Decombinator software suite. For PS versus PT1 abundance plots, all samples were subsampled to the same number of TCRs (28,000). TCRs were defined as expanded if absent before sensitization and observed at least eight times at the 2-week time point. In-frame beta chains were kept once TCRdb had trimmed the public reads at Q25 with fastp and called clones with MiXCR. Each CDR3 protein gets just one entry, which takes the most common genes and DNA from the rows behind it. These V and J calls rely on TCRdb rather than the paper's analysis. The sample yields approximately 260,000 distinct CDR3 sequences; just under 8% were counted once. The top ten clones comprise 1.2% of the sample.

The sequencing here drew on whole blood, taken in connection with sensitization to the hapten diphenylcyclopropenone (DPC). This clonotype was sampled from a man younger than 35 with alopecia areata. Some clones in this sample may be carry-over from other donors' samples. This receptor chain uses TRBV27 and TRBJ1-1, with a weak D call of TRBD1 (5 bases match). The CDR3: CASSLLLSPGTDAFF. The nucleotides read TGTGCCAGCAGTTTACTTTTATCTCCTGGGACGGACGCTTTCTTT.